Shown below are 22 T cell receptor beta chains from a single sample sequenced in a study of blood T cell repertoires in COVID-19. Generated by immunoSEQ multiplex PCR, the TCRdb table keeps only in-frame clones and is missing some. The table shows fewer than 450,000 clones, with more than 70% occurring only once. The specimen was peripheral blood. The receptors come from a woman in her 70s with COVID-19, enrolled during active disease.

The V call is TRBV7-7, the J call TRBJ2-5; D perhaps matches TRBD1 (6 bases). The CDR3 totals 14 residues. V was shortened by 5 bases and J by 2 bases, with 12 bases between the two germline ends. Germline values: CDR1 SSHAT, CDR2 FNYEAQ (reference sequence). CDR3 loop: CASSPQGLQETQYF. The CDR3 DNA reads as TGTGCCAGCAGCCCACAGGGTTTACAAGAGACCCAGTACTTC. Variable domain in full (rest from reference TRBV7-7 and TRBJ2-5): GAGVSQSPRYKVTKRGQDVTLRCDPISSHATLYWYQQALGQGPEFLTYFNYEAQPDKSGLPSDRFSAERPEGSISTLTIQRTEQRDSAMYRCASSPQGLQETQYFGPGTRLLVL.

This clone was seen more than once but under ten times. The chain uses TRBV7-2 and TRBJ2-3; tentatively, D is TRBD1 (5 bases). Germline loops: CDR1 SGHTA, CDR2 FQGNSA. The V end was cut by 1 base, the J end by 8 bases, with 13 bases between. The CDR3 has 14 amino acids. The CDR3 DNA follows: TGTGCCAGCAGCTTAGGTCAGGGCAGTGGTACGCAGTATTTT. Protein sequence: CASSLGQGSGTQYF.

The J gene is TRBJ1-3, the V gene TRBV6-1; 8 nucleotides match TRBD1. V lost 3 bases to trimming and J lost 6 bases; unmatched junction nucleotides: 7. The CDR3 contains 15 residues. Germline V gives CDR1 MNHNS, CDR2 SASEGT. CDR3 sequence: CASSDQDRVENTIYF. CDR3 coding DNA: TGTGCCAGCAGTGACCAGGACAGGGTCGAAAACACCATATATTTT.

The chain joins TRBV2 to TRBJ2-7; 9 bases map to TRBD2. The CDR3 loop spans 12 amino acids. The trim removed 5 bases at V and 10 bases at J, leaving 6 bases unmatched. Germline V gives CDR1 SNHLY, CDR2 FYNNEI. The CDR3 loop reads CASSPPSGDQYF. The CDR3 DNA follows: TGTGCCAGCAGTCCACCTAGCGGGGATCAGTACTTC.

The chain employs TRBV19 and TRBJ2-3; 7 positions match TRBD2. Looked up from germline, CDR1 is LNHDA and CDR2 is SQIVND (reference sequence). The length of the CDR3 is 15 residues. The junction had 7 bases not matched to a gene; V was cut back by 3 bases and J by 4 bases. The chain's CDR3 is CASSIAGGRADTQYF. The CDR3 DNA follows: TGTGCCAGTAGTATTGCCGGGGGGAGGGCAGATACGCAGTATTTT.

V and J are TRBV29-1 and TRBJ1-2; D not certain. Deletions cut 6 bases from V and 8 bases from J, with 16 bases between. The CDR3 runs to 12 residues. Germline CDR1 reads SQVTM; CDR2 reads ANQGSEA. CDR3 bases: TGCAGCGTAGCGGGGTTCACGAGGGGCTACACCTTC. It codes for CSVAGFTRGYTF.

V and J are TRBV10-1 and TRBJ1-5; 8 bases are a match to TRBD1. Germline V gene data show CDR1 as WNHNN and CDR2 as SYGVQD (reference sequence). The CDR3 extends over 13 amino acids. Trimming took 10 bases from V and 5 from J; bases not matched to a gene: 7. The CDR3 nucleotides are TGCGCCACCCGGACAGGGAGCGATCAGCCCCAGCATTTT. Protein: CATRTGSDQPQHF.

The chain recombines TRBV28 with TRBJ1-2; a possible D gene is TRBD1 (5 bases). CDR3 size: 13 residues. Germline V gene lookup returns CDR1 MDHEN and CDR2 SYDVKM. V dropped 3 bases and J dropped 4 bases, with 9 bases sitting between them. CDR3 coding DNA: TGTGCCAGCAGTTTCTCCAGGGTCTATGGCTACACCTTC. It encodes CASSFSRVYGYTF.

The chain's CDR3 is CASSVDRVYNEQFF. The DNA for the CDR3 is TGCGCCAGCAGCGTCGACAGGGTTTACAATGAGCAGTTCTTC. The rearrangement uses TRBV5-1 and TRBJ2-1; TRBD1 aligns across 7 bases. The CDR3 extends over 14 amino acids. CDR1 and CDR2 from the germline V gene are SGHRS and YFSETQ. Trimming took 4 bases from V and 4 from J; bases not matched to a gene: 5.

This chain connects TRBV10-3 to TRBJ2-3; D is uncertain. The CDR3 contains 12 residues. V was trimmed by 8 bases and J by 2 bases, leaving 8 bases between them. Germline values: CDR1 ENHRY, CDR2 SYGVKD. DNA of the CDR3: TGTGCCATCGCGAATTTCACAGATACGCAGTATTTT. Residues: CAIANFTDTQYF.

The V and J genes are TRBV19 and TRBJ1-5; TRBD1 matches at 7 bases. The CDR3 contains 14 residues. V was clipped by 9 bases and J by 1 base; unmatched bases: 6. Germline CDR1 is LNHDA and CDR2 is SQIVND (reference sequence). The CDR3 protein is CASEGALSNQPQHF. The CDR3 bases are TGTGCCAGCGAGGGGGCCCTAAGCAATCAGCCCCAGCATTTT.

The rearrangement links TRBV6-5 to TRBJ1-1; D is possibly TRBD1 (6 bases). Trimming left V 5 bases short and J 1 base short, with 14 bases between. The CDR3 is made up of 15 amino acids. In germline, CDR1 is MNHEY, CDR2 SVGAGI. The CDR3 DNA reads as TGTGCCAGCAGTCACGGGGGGGCGAGGAACACTGAAGCTTTCTTT. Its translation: CASSHGGARNTEAFF.

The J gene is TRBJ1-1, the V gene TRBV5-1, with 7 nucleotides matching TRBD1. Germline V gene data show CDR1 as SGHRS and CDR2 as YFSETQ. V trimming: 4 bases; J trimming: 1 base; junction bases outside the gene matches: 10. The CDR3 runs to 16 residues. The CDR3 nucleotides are TGCGCCAGCAGCCATTCCCTACAGGGGAAGAACACTGAAGCTTTCTTT. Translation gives CASSHSLQGKNTEAFF. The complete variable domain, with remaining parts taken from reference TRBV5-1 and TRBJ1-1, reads KAGVTQTPRYLIKTRGQQVTLSCSPISGHRSVSWYQQTPGQGLQFLFEYFSETQRNKGNFPGRFSGRQFSNSRSEMNVSTLELGDSALYLCASSHSLQGKNTEAFFGQGTRLTVV.

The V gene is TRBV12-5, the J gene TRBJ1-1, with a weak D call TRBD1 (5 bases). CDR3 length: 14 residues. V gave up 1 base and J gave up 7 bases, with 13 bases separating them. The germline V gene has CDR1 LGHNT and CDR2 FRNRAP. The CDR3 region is CASGLAGDRSEAFF. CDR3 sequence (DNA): TGTGCTAGTGGTTTGGCGGGGGATCGGAGTGAAGCTTTCTTT.

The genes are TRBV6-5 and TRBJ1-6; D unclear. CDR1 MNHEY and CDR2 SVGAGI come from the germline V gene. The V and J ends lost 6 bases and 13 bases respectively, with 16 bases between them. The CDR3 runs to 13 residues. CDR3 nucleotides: TGTGCCAGCAGCCTCAATCTTAGATCGCCCCTCCACTTT. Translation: CASSLNLRSPLHF.

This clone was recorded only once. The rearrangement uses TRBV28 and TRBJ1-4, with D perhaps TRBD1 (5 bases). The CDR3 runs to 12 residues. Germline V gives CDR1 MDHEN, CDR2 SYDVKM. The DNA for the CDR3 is TGTGCAAGCGTTTCGACAGTCGGAAAACTGTTTTTT. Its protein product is CASVSTVGKLFF.

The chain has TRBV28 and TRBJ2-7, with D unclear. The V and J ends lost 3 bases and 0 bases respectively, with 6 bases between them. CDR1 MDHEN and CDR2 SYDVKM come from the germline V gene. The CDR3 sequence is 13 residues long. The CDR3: CASSLGRSYEQYF. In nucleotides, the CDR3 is TGTGCCAGCAGTTTGGGCCGCTCCTACGAGCAGTACTTC.

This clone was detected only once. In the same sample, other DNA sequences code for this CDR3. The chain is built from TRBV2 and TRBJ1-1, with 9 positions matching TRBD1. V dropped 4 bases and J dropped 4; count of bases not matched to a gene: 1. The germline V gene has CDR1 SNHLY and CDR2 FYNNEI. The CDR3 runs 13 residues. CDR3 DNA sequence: TGTGCCAGCAGTGCGACAGGGGGCACTGAAGCTTTCTTT. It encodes CASSATGGTEAFF. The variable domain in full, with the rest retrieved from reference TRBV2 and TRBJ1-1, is EPEVTQTPSHQVTQMGQEVILRCVPISNHLYFYWYRQILGQKVEFLVSFYNNEISEKSEIFDDQFSVERPDGSNFTLKIRSTKLEDSAMYFCASSATGGTEAFFGQGTRLTVV.

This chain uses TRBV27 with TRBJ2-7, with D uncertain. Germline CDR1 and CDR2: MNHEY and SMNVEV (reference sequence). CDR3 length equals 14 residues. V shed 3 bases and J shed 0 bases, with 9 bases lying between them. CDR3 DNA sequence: TGTGCCAGCAGTTTTACAGCTTACTCCTACGAGCAGTACTTC. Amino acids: CASSFTAYSYEQYF.

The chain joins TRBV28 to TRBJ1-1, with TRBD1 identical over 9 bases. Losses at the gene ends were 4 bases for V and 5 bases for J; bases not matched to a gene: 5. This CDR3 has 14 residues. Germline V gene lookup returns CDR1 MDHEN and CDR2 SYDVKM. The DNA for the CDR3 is TGTGCCAGCAGTTCAACAGGGGGCCTAACTGAAGCTTTCTTT. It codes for CASSSTGGLTEAFF.

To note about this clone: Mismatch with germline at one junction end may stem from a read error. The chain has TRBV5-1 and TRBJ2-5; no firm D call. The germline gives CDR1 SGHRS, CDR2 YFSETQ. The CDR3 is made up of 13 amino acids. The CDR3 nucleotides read TGCGCCAGCAGCTTGGCCCACCAGGAGACCCAGTACTTC. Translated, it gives CASSLAHQETQYF.

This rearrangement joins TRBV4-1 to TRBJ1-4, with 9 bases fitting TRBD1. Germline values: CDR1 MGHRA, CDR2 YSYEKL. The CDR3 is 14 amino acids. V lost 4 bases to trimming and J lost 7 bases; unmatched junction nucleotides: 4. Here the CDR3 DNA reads TGCGCCAGCAGCCTACCGGGACAGGGTGAAAAACTGTTTTTT. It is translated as CASSLPGQGEKLFF.